The clone carrying this T cell receptor beta chain has only one observation. Its antigen is not known. Each donor's status was that of a healthy bone marrow donor. These data originate in a study of cytomegalovirus exposure and HLA in healthy donors. Study-wide points: The authors listed 164 TCR beta chains as cytomegalovirus-associated.

The PCR contained 60 Vbeta and 13 Jbeta primers. The table came from immunoSEQ multiplex PCR; TCRdb's copy has only in-frame clones and leaves some out. The profile shows about 130,000 clones, approximately 80% of them singletons. The germline V and J ends were trimmed by 9 bases and 7 bases, with 18 bases remaining between them. Per the germline V gene, CDR1 is MDHEN and CDR2 is SYDVKM. This CDR3 region has 13 residues. The clonotype originates from a human donor in good health. The chain has TRBV28 and TRBJ1-2; D gene ambiguous. The sequenced material came from PBMCs. The CDR3 nucleotides read TGTGCCAGTTACTCACAAGGCCGGGGTGGCTACACCTTC. Amino acids: CASYSQGRGGYTF.